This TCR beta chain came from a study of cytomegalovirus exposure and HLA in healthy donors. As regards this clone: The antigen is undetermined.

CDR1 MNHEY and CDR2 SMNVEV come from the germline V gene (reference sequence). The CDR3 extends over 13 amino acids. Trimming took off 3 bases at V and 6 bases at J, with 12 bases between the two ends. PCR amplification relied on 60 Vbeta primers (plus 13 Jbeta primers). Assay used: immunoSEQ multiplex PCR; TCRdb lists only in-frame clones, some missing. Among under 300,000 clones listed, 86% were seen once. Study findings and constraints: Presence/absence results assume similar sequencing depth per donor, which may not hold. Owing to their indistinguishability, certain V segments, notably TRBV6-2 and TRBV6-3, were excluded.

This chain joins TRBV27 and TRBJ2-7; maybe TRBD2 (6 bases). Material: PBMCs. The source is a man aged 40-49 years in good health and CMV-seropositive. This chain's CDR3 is CASSFTSQGEQYF. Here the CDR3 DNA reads TGTGCCAGCAGTTTCACTAGCCAAGGCGAGCAGTACTTC.